This T cell receptor (beta chain) was recorded in a study of OX40 agonist ivuxolimab in advanced cancers. Overall study context: Patients were treated with intravenous ivuxolimab, dosed at 0.01 to 10 mg/kg and infused every 2 weeks. The group had a mean age of about 60 years, ranged from 23 to 79, and was 80% to 85% male.

Points from the study as a whole: Low levels of normalized T-cell clonal expansion also appeared in some nonresponders. Averaged across samples, CD8+ T cells carried more expanded clones than CD4+ did.

Details on this clone: Antigen specificity is unknown.

The length of the CDR3 is 14 residues. Germline CDR1 and CDR2: LNHNV and YYDKDF (reference sequence). V lost 0 bases, J lost 4 bases, and 7 bases lay in between. The data were produced by immunoSEQ multiplex PCR, yet TCRdb's version contains in-frame clones alone and is incomplete. The sample consists of 60,000 to 65,000 clones, about 80% of them appearing once. The chain uses TRBV15 and TRBJ1-5; D remains ambiguous. The clonotype originates from an adult with an advanced solid tumor such as melanoma, head and neck, liver or kidney cancer. The source was CD4+ or CD8+ T cells sorted from blood, collected in a trial of the OX40 agonist ivuxolimab. The CDR3 is CATSRDGGNQPQHF. CDR3 nucleotides: TGTGCCACCAGCAGAGACGGTGGGAATCAGCCCCAGCATTTT. The variable domain in full, completed from reference TRBV15 and TRBJ1-5, reads DAMVIQNPRYQVTQFGKPVTLSCSQTLNHNVMYWYQQKSSQAPKLLFHYYDKDFNNEADTPDNFQSRRPNTSFCFLDIRSPGLGDTAMYLCATSRDGGNQPQHFGDGTRLSIL.